This entry lists 2 T cell receptor beta chains sequenced from one sample in a study of T-cell reconstitution after alpha-beta-depleted transplantation in children. Researchers prepared the TCRbeta library using unique molecular identifiers, the study reports. TCRdb ran MiXCR on the PCR reads and lists one entry per CDR3 protein. The sample contains around 370,000 distinct CDR3 sequences, 10% of which appear only once. Sequenced material: PBMCs from the stem cell graft donor, taken from the stem cell graft. The receptors shown here come from a human donor who donated a stem cell graft to a child with acute lymphoblastic leukemia.

This clonotype showed up just a few times. CDR3 residues: CASSPGKGLNQPQHF. Written as DNA, the CDR3 is TGTGCCAGCAGCCCAGGGAAGGGACTCAATCAGCCCCAGCATTTT. The V and J genes are TRBV7-9 and TRBJ1-5, with D possibly being TRBD1 (5 bases). Trimming removed 5 bases at V and 3 bases at J, with 14 bases between. The CDR3 has 15 residues. Germline V CDR1 and CDR2: SEHNR, FQNEAQ (reference sequence). The full variable domain, completed using reference TRBV7-9 and TRBJ1-5, is DTGVSQNPRHKITKRGQNVTFRCDPISEHNRLYWYRQTLGQGPEFLTYFQNEAQLEKSRLLSDRFSAERPKGSFSTLEIQRTEQGDSAMYLCASSPGKGLNQPQHFGDGTRLSIL.

The J gene is TRBJ2-7, the V gene TRBV5-1; TRBD1 matches at 7 bases. Germline values: CDR1 SGHRS, CDR2 YFSETQ. The CDR3 spans 14 residues. Trimming cost V 4 bases and J 1 base; bases outside gene matches: 5. The chain's CDR3 is CASSRTGDSYEQYF. The CDR3 DNA follows: TGCGCCAGCAGCCGGACAGGTGATTCCTACGAGCAGTACTTC. Full variable domain (outside the CDR3, taken from reference TRBV5-1 and TRBJ2-7): KAGVTQTPRYLIKTRGQQVTLSCSPISGHRSVSWYQQTPGQGLQFLFEYFSETQRNKGNFPGRFSGRQFSNSRSEMNVSTLELGDSALYLCASSRTGDSYEQYFGPGTRLTVT.